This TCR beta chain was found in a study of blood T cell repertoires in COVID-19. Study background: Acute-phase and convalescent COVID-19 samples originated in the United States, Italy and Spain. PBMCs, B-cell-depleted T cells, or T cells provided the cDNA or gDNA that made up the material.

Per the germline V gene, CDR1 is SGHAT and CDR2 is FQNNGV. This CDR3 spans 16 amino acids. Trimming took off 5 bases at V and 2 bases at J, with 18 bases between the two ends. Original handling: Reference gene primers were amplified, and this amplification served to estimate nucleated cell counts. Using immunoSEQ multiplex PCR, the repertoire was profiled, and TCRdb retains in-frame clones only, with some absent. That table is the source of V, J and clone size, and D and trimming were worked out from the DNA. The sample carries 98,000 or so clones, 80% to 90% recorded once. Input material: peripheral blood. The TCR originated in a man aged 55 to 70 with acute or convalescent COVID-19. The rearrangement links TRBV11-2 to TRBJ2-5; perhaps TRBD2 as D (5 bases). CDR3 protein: CASSPTGSRFQETQYF. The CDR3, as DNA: TGTGCCAGCAGCCCAACGGGGTCGAGATTTCAAGAGACCCAGTACTTC. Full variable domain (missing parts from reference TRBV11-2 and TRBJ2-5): EAGVAQSPRYKIIEKRQSVAFWCNPISGHATLYWYQQILGQGPKLLIQFQNNGVVDDSQLPKDRFSAERLKGVDSTLKIQPAKLEDSAVYLCASSPTGSRFQETQYFGPGTRLLVL.